The 32 T cell receptor beta chains listed next were all sequenced from one sample in a study of cytomegalovirus exposure and HLA in healthy donors. Only in-frame clones appear in the TCRdb table, and some are missing; sequencing was by immunoSEQ multiplex PCR. The table has around 240,000 clones, around 90% seen once. The sequencing sample was made of PBMCs. The receptors shown here come from a woman aged 18-29 years in good health and CMV-seronegative.

The rearrangement links TRBV6-5 to TRBJ1-3; D is undetermined. The germline V and J ends were trimmed by 1 base and 0 bases, with 10 bases remaining between them. Germline CDR1 reads MNHEY; CDR2 reads SVGAGI. The length of the CDR3 is 16 residues. The CDR3 protein is CASSYFAGSSGNTIYF. The CDR3 nucleotides read TGTGCCAGCAGTTACTTTGCAGGATCCTCTGGAAACACCATATATTTT.

The V call is TRBV20-1, the J call TRBJ2-2; maybe TRBD1 (5 bases). CDR1 and CDR2 (germline): DFQATT, SNEGSKA (reference sequence). Trimming took off 3 bases at V and 11 bases at J, with 10 bases between the two ends. CDR3 length: 11 amino acids. CDR3 loop: CSASKRGELFF. DNA for the CDR3: TGCAGTGCTAGTAAAAGGGGTGAGCTGTTTTTT.

This CDR3 is CASSTQGQIGYTF. In DNA form, the CDR3 reads TGTGCCAGCAGCACCCAGGGACAGATAGGCTACACCTTC. The chain carries TRBV7-9 and TRBJ1-2; 7 bases line up with TRBD1. V lost 5 bases, J lost 8 bases, and 8 bases stayed unmatched. Germline CDR1 and CDR2: SEHNR and FQNEAQ (reference sequence). The CDR3 extends over 13 amino acids.

The sample holds one count of this clone. The rearrangement uses TRBV19 and TRBJ1-1, with 7 bases aligning to TRBD1. The length of the CDR3 is 16 residues. Unmatched junction bases numbered 9, after V lost 1 base and J lost 4 bases. From germline, CDR1 is LNHDA and CDR2 SQIVND (reference sequence). CDR3 DNA sequence: TGTGCCAGTAGTATAGCGAGGGGGACAGTAGGCACTGAAGCTTTCTTT. Amino acid sequence: CASSIARGTVGTEAFF.

The V and J genes are TRBV11-2 and TRBJ2-7; 12 nucleotides agree with TRBD2. CDR3 size: 15 residues. J gave up 2 bases and V 5 bases, and 4 bases lay outside the gene matches. CDR1 SGHAT and CDR2 FQNNGV come from the germline V gene. The CDR3, as DNA: TGTGCCAGCAGCCAGACTAGCGGGGGTACCTACGAGCAGTACGTC. It codes for CASSQTSGGTYEQYV.

V usage is TRBV11-2 and J usage is TRBJ2-7; 8 bases fit TRBD2. The CDR3 is made up of 14 amino acids. Germline CDR1 is SGHAT and CDR2 is FQNNGV. Trimming removed 3 bases from V and 4 bases from J; junction bases left unmatched: 5. DNA of the CDR3: TGTGCCAGCAGCTTTAGCGGGGAGAGATACGAGCAGTACGTC. Translated, it gives CASSFSGERYEQYV.

J is TRBJ2-1 and V is TRBV7-2; 13 nucleotides line up with TRBD2. Germline V gives CDR1 SGHTA, CDR2 FQGNSA. This CDR3 has 18 residues. J gave up 6 bases and V 0 bases, and 8 bases lay outside the gene matches. This chain's CDR3 is CASSLAPGLAGSGNEQFF. DNA of the CDR3: TGTGCCAGCAGCTTAGCCCCGGGACTAGCGGGGTCGGGCAATGAGCAGTTCTTC. The full variable domain, its missing parts supplied by reference TRBV7-2 and TRBJ2-1, is GAGVSQSPSNKVTEKGKDVELRCDPISGHTALYWYRQSLGQGLEFLIYFQGNSAPDKSGLPSDRFSAERTGGSVSTLTIQRTQQEDSAVYLCASSLAPGLAGSGNEQFFGPGTRLTVL.

This clone was detected a few times. The V gene is TRBV27, the J gene TRBJ1-6; the D is unclear. This CDR3 comprises 12 residues. Germline CDR1 is MNHEY and CDR2 is SMNVEV (reference sequence). Trimming removed 6 bases from V and 6 bases from J, with 6 bases in between. CDR3 amino acids: CASSNSNSPLHF. CDR3 coding DNA: TGTGCCAGCAGCAATTCTAATTCACCCCTCCACTTT.

Comment on this clone: The junction shows a germline mismatch at one end, possibly a read error. The chain uses TRBV5-6 and TRBJ1-1, with a tentative D call TRBD1 (5 bases). CDR1 is SGHDT and CDR2 is YYEEEE in the germline V gene. This CDR3 contains 13 residues. CDR3 nucleotide sequence: TGTGCCAGCAGCTTGGACAGGAACCCTGAAGCTTTCTTT. This codes for CASSLDRNPEAFF.

This clone was detected a few times. The genes are TRBV5-1 and TRBJ1-1; D may be TRBD1 (5 bases). Germline values: CDR1 SGHRS, CDR2 YFSETQ. V dropped 0 bases and J dropped 2 bases, with 11 bases sitting between them. There are 15 residues in the CDR3. The CDR3 DNA is TGCGCCAGCAGCTTGGGTACAGGACATAACACTGAAGCTTTCTTT. Amino acid sequence: CASSLGTGHNTEAFF.

This clone was counted only a few times. This rearrangement joins TRBV7-9 to TRBJ2-7; weak D call: TRBD1 (6 bases). Trimming shortened V by 5 bases and J by 11 bases, and 10 bases separated the two germline ends. This CDR3 is 10 amino acids long. Germline lookup yields CDR1 SEHNR and CDR2 FQNEAQ (reference sequence). CDR3 residues: CASSQRQEYV. The CDR3 region has the DNA TGTGCCAGCAGCCAACGACAGGAGTACGTC.

The V and J genes are TRBV7-9 and TRBJ1-4; 8 bases are shared with TRBD1. Losses at the gene ends were 5 bases for V and 7 bases for J; bases not matched to a gene: 12. The CDR3 runs to 16 residues. CDR1 and CDR2 from the germline V gene are SEHNR and FQNEAQ (reference sequence). The DNA of the CDR3 is TGTGCCAGCAGCGTGTTGCAGGGGGCGCTTAGTGAAAAACTGTTTTTT. Its translation: CASSVLQGALSEKLFF.

In nucleotides, the CDR3 is TGTGCCAGCAGCAAAGGACAGGGTATCCAAAACACCATATATTTT. As protein: CASSKGQGIQNTIYF. This chain uses TRBV7-2 with TRBJ1-3, with TRBD1 matching 8 bases. Trimming removed 5 bases from V and 6 bases from J; junction bases left unmatched: 9. This CDR3 comprises 15 residues. Germline values: CDR1 SGHTA, CDR2 FQGNSA. Filled out from reference TRBV7-2 and TRBJ1-3, the complete variable domain reads GAGVSQSPSNKVTEKGKDVELRCDPISGHTALYWYRQSLGQGLEFLIYFQGNSAPDKSGLPSDRFSAERTGGSVSTLTIQRTQQEDSAVYLCASSKGQGIQNTIYFGEGSWLTVV.

This clone occurred once. V usage is TRBV4-1 and J usage is TRBJ2-3, with D maybe TRBD1 (6 bases). This CDR3 region has 15 residues. Trimming removed 1 base at V and 6 bases at J, with 14 bases between. Germline V gene lookup returns CDR1 MGHRA and CDR2 YSYEKL. The CDR3 reads CASSQVAGTRDTQYF. The CDR3 nucleotides are TGCGCCAGCAGCCAAGTCGCAGGGACAAGGGATACGCAGTATTTT.

V gene TRBV7-2 combines with J gene TRBJ2-7; 8 bases line up with TRBD2. V lost 1 base, J lost 4 bases, and 9 bases stayed unmatched. Germline lookup yields CDR1 SGHTA and CDR2 FQGNSA. CDR3 size: 16 residues. CDR3 residues: CASSLGDPAGVYEQYF. CDR3 DNA sequence: TGTGCCAGCAGCTTAGGGGACCCAGCGGGGGTATACGAGCAGTACTTC.

V gene TRBV29-1 combines with J gene TRBJ1-1; D gene ambiguous. The CDR3 length is 13 residues. Germline V lookup: CDR1 SQVTM, CDR2 ANQGSEA. V lost 7 bases, J lost 0 bases, and 12 bases lay in between. This chain's CDR3 is CSANGVLNTEAFF. CDR3 bases: TGCAGCGCCAACGGGGTGTTGAACACTGAAGCTTTCTTT.

V is TRBV7-9 and J is TRBJ2-3, with D tentatively TRBD2 (7 bases). Trimming pared 0 bases from V and 3 bases from J, leaving 10 bases between. Germline CDR1 and CDR2: SEHNR and FQNEAQ (reference sequence). This CDR3 has 15 residues. CDR3 sequence (DNA): TGTGCCAGCAGCTTAGCGGGGGGGCGGACAGATACGCAGTATTTT. It codes for CASSLAGGRTDTQYF.

This clone was counted once. This rearrangement joins TRBV27 to TRBJ2-1, with 9 bases lining up with TRBD2. Germline CDR1 MNHEY, CDR2 SMNVEV (reference sequence). V lost 5 bases, J lost 4 bases, and 9 bases stayed unmatched. This CDR3 spans 16 amino acids. The CDR3 DNA reads TGTGCCAGCAGTCCTCTCCTGAGCGGGGGGTACAATGAGCAGTTCTTC. As protein: CASSPLLSGGYNEQFF.

The chain combines TRBV11-2 with TRBJ2-7; 7 bases are shared with TRBD1. The V gene's germline CDR1 is SGHAT and CDR2 FQNNGV. The V and J ends lost 4 bases and 5 bases, in that order; junction bases with no gene match: 8. The CDR3 loop spans 14 amino acids. In DNA, the CDR3 is TGTGCCAGCAGCTCATCGACAGGGTCGAACGAGCAGTACTTC. This sequence encodes CASSSSTGSNEQYF. The whole variable domain, filled in from reference TRBV11-2 and TRBJ2-7, reads EAGVAQSPRYKIIEKRQSVAFWCNPISGHATLYWYQQILGQGPKLLIQFQNNGVVDDSQLPKDRFSAERLKGVDSTLKIQPAKLEDSAVYLCASSSSTGSNEQYFGPGTRLTVT.

CDR3 sequence reads: CASSPGEPSYNEQFF. The CDR3 coding sequence is TGTGCCAGCAGCCCAGGGGAACCATCCTACAATGAGCAGTTCTTC. The rearrangement uses TRBV6-5 and TRBJ2-1; D perhaps matches TRBD1 (6 bases). Trimming cost V 6 bases and J 1 base, with 13 bases left between them. Germline V gene lookup returns CDR1 MNHEY and CDR2 SVGAGI. CDR3 length: 15 residues.

The rearrangement joins TRBV10-3 to TRBJ2-3; 9 bases fit TRBD2. Per the germline V gene, CDR1 is ENHRY and CDR2 is SYGVKD. The V and J ends lost 0 bases and 4 bases, in that order; junction bases with no gene match: 11. CDR3 size: 18 residues. The CDR3 DNA follows: TGTGCCATCAGTGAGTCGGGTGGACTAGCGAAGGTTGCAGATACGCAGTATTTT. The encoded protein is CAISESGGLAKVADTQYF.

V gene TRBV7-8 combines with J gene TRBJ2-5; 14 bases are a match to TRBD2. The CDR3 length is 17 residues. Germline CDR1 is SGHVS and CDR2 is FQNEAQ. After removal of 4 bases from V and 4 bases from J, the junction contained 8 bases not matched to a gene. The CDR3 reads CASSSFRLAGGRETQYF. The CDR3 DNA is TGTGCCAGCAGCTCATTTCGACTAGCGGGGGGGCGAGAGACCCAGTACTTC.

This chain joins TRBV4-1 and TRBJ2-2; 13 bases are a match to TRBD2. This CDR3 comprises 17 residues. V trimming: 1 base; J trimming: 1 base; junction bases outside the gene matches: 0. CDR1 MGHRA and CDR2 YSYEKL come from the germline V gene. Here the CDR3 reads CASSQGTSGGNTGELFF. DNA for the CDR3: TGCGCCAGCAGCCAAGGGACTAGCGGGGGGAACACCGGGGAGCTGTTTTTT.

The rearrangement links TRBV5-1 to TRBJ2-1; 11 bases match TRBD2. The germline V gene encodes CDR1 SGHRS and CDR2 YFSETQ. There are 16 residues in the CDR3. V dropped 4 bases and J dropped 7; count of bases not matched to a gene: 10. CDR3 sequence (DNA): TGCGCCAGCAGCCCTACCACTAGCGGGGGAGGAAATGAGCAGTTCTTC. Protein sequence: CASSPTTSGGGNEQFF.

A note on this clone: The identical CDR3 is also encoded by other nucleotide sequences in the sample. This sequence joins TRBV27 and TRBJ2-3; 8 nucleotides align to TRBD2. After removal of 6 bases from V and 4 bases from J, the junction contained 0 bases not matched to a gene. Germline loops: CDR1 MNHEY, CDR2 SMNVEV (reference sequence). CDR3 length: 12 residues. CDR3 nucleotides: TGTGCCAGCAGGACTAGCGCAGATACGCAGTATTTT. Its protein is CASRTSADTQYF.

The rearrangement joins TRBV2 to TRBJ1-5, with TRBD1 matching over 9 bases. Looked up from germline, CDR1 is SNHLY and CDR2 is FYNNEI. The CDR3 is 18 amino acids. V was clipped by 5 bases and J by 0 bases; unmatched bases: 11. CDR3 bases: TGTGCCAGCAGTAGTCCGGGACAGGGCGAAAATAGCAATCAGCCCCAGCATTTT. Protein sequence: CASSSPGQGENSNQPQHF.

V usage is TRBV6-1 and J usage is TRBJ1-1; 7 bases are a match to TRBD1. V shed 2 bases and J 2 bases; nucleotides not matched to a gene: 2. This CDR3 is built from 14 residues. CDR1 and CDR2 from the germline V gene are MNHNS and SASEGT. The CDR3 region has the DNA TGTGCCAGCAGTGAAAGGGACAGAAACACTGAAGCTTTCTTT. It yields the protein CASSERDRNTEAFF.

J is TRBJ1-2 and V is TRBV7-8, with D possibly TRBD1 on 5 matching bases. The CDR3 length is 12 residues. V gave up 5 bases and J gave up 8 bases, with 12 bases separating them. The V gene's germline CDR1 is SGHVS and CDR2 FQNEAQ. CDR3 protein: CASSPGGAGYTF. CDR3 sequence (DNA): TGTGCCAGCAGCCCAGGAGGGGCGGGCTACACCTTC.

This clone was picked up one time. The chain recombines TRBV6-5 with TRBJ2-1; no reliable D call. From germline, CDR1 is MNHEY and CDR2 SVGAGI. CDR3 size: 16 residues. V was trimmed by 2 bases and J by 8 bases, leaving 19 bases between them. The CDR3 region is CASSYGVGILVYEQFF. The CDR3 nucleotides are TGTGCCAGCAGTTACGGAGTGGGTATACTGGTCTATGAGCAGTTCTTC.

This sequence joins TRBV7-9 and TRBJ1-6, with 11 bases that match TRBD1. The CDR3 has 15 amino acids. Germline CDR1 reads SEHNR; CDR2 reads FQNEAQ (reference sequence). Trimming cost V 4 bases and J 9 bases; bases outside gene matches: 5. The CDR3 DNA is TGTGCCAGCAGCTCGGGGACAGGGGGACGTTCACCCCTCCACTTT. This sequence encodes CASSSGTGGRSPLHF.

The gene calls are TRBV4-1 and TRBJ1-5; 8 positions agree with TRBD1. Germline CDR1 reads MGHRA; CDR2 reads YSYEKL. J gave up 7 bases and V 2 bases, and 7 bases lay outside the gene matches. The CDR3 has 15 amino acids. As DNA, the CDR3 is TGCGCCAGCAGCCAACAGGGGGCAACAGGGCAGCCCCAGCATTTT. It is translated as CASSQQGATGQPQHF.

This clone showed up just once. The chain is built from TRBV29-1 and TRBJ2-5; D may be TRBD2 (6 bases). The CDR3 runs to 13 residues. The germline V gene has CDR1 SQVTM and CDR2 ANQGSEA. Trimming pared 3 bases from V and 5 bases from J, leaving 13 bases between. CDR3 sequence reads: CSVEGLLRETQYF. The CDR3 coding sequence is TGCAGCGTTGAGGGACTTCTCAGGGAGACCCAGTACTTC.